This TCR beta chain was captured in a study of T cells after yellow fever vaccination. A single record per CDR3 protein comes from TCRdb applying MiXCR to the 5' RACE reads. The data show nearly 350,000 distinct CDR3 sequences, around 8.1% seen once. Study results and caveats: Once the booster was given, most primary-vaccination clones reappeared, at just under 98% for CD4 and over 75% for CD8. High-abundance clonotypes from the bulk population could contaminate FACS-sorted repertoires. Across the CD4 and CD8 compartments, a small share of clonotypes was present in both.

CDR1 is SGDLS, CDR2 YYNGEE, per germline. CDR3 size: 14 residues. V lost 0 bases to trimming and J lost 1 base, with 8 bases between them. About this clonotype itself: Its antigen is undetermined.

This receptor was identified in a young man who received the YFV17D yellow fever vaccine. The chain carries TRBV9 and TRBJ2-7; D call uncertain. Sample: PBMCs, taken about 41 days after the first yellow fever vaccination. CDR3 loop: CASSVDAGSYEQYF. The CDR3 DNA sequence: TGTGCCAGCAGCGTAGACGCCGGATCCTACGAGCAGTACTTC.